This is a list of T cell receptor beta chains from one sample in a study of T cell changes during pregnancy in multiple sclerosis. Only in-frame clones appear in the TCRdb table, and some are missing; sequencing was by immunoSEQ multiplex PCR. The top ten hold approximately 0.99% of the sample, which has tens of thousands of clones, 80% to 95% seen once. Sequenced material: peripheral blood, taken in the first trimester of pregnancy. Source of these receptors: a female donor with multiple sclerosis, enrolled in a pregnancy study. CDR3s include the opening cysteine and the closing phenylalanine or tryptophan. Fields, in order: CDR3 protein, CDR3 DNA, J gene, D gene, V gene, clone size. The D gene is left open where the match is weak. Not all rows give a size; the values are once, few, many and, for expanded clones, a class.

CDR3: CASSLGLAISDTQYF; DNA: TGTGCCAGCAGCTTAGGACTAGCGATCTCAGATACGCAGTATTTT; J: TRBJ2-3; D: TRBD2; V: TRBV7-8; size: -
CDR3: CAISESTDNEQFF; DNA: TGTGCCATCAGTGAGTCGACAGACAATGAGCAGTTCTTC; J: TRBJ2-1; D: -; V: TRBV10-3; size: -
CDR3: CASSLGPQGPYGYTF; DNA: TGTGCCAGCAGCTTAGGCCCCCAGGGGCCTTATGGCTACACCTTC; J: TRBJ1-2; D: -; V: TRBV11-2; size: -
CDR3: CASSLAGAVYEQYF; DNA: TGTGCCAGCAGCTTGGCAGGGGCTGTCTACGAGCAGTACTTC; J: TRBJ2-7; D: -; V: TRBV5-6; size: -
CDR3: CASRAGAKKLFF; DNA: TGTGCCAGTAGGGCAGGGGCCAAAAAACTGTTTTTT; J: TRBJ1-4; D: -; V: TRBV27; size: -
CDR3: CASSDSGRSPYEQYF; DNA: TGCGCCAGCAGTGATAGCGGGAGGAGTCCATACGAGCAGTACTTC; J: TRBJ2-7; D: TRBD2; V: TRBV10-1; size: -
CDR3: CASSIPGSSSSTDTQYF; DNA: TGTGCCAGTAGTATCCCAGGTTCCAGTTCTAGCACAGATACGCAGTATTTT; J: TRBJ2-3; D: -; V: TRBV19; size: -
CDR3: CASSSGGAGETQYF; DNA: TGCGCCAGCAGCTCCGGGGGGGCAGGAGAGACCCAGTACTTC; J: TRBJ2-5; D: TRBD2; V: TRBV5-1; size: -
CDR3: CASSLGRSGGPYEQYF; DNA: TGTGCCAGCAGCTTAGGGAGATCGGGGGGGCCCTACGAGCAGTACTTC; J: TRBJ2-7; D: TRBD2; V: TRBV7-2; size: -
CDR3: CSVDREYGFYGYTF; DNA: TGCAGCGTTGACCGGGAATACGGCTTCTATGGCTACACCTTC; J: TRBJ1-2; D: -; V: TRBV29-1; size: -
CDR3: CAISDGGTVSYEQYF; DNA: TGTGCCATCAGTGATGGGGGGACAGTCTCCTACGAGCAGTACTTC; J: TRBJ2-7; D: -; V: TRBV10-3; size: few
CDR3: CAISPRTGRTDTQYF; DNA: TGTGCCATCAGCCCGAGGACAGGGAGGACAGATACGCAGTATTTT; J: TRBJ2-3; D: TRBD1; V: TRBV10-3; size: -
CDR3: CASSLPGQGRITGELFF; DNA: TGTGCCAGCAGCCTCCCGGGACAGGGGCGGATCACCGGGGAGCTGTTTTTT; J: TRBJ2-2; D: TRBD1; V: TRBV2; size: -
CDR3: CASSSEGAAGYTF; DNA: TGTGCCAGCAGCTCAGAGGGGGCGGCTGGCTACACCTTC; J: TRBJ1-2; D: TRBD1; V: TRBV7-3; size: few
CDR3: CASSSDRGTGEAFF; DNA: TGTGCCAGCAGCTCCGACAGGGGGACGGGGGAAGCTTTCTTT; J: TRBJ1-1; D: TRBD1; V: TRBV7-8; size: -
CDR3: CASRVGSGTTGELFF; DNA: TGTGCCAGTAGGGTGGGTAGCGGGACCACCGGGGAGCTGTTTTTT; J: TRBJ2-2; D: TRBD2; V: TRBV27; size: -
CDR3: CASSYRTGSYEQYF; DNA: TGTGCCAGCAGTTACAGGACAGGGTCCTACGAGCAGTACTTC; J: TRBJ2-7; D: TRBD1; V: TRBV6-6; size: -
CDR3: CASSQRIGTEAFF; DNA: TGCGCCAGCAGCCAGCGGATTGGCACTGAAGCTTTCTTT; J: TRBJ1-1; D: -; V: TRBV4-3; size: -
CDR3: CASSLIPGNTEAFF; DNA: TGTGCCAGCAGCTTAATCCCCGGGAACACTGAAGCTTTCTTT; J: TRBJ1-1; D: -; V: TRBV7-3; size: -
CDR3: CASSLASRGRGTQETQYF; DNA: TGTGCCAGCAGCTTAGCGTCACGGGGCAGGGGAACCCAAGAGACCCAGTACTTC; J: TRBJ2-5; D: -; V: TRBV7-7; size: -
CDR3: CASSLARAGDLFF; DNA: TGTGCCAGCAGCTTAGCGCGGGCAGGGGATCTGTTTTTT; J: TRBJ1-4; D: -; V: TRBV7-2; size: -
CDR3: CASVSREAEHYNEQFF; DNA: TGTGCCAGCGTGTCCCGGGAAGCGGAGCACTACAATGAGCAGTTCTTC; J: TRBJ2-1; D: -; V: TRBV27; size: -
CDR3: CASSPRGETQYF; DNA: TGTGCCAGCAGCCCTAGAGGGGAGACCCAGTACTTC; J: TRBJ2-5; D: -; V: TRBV7-2; size: -
CDR3: CSVRGETEAFF; DNA: TGCAGTGTCAGGGGAGAGACTGAAGCTTTCTTT; J: TRBJ1-1; D: -; V: TRBV20-1; size: -
CDR3: CASSLALAGITGELFF; DNA: TGCGCCAGCAGCTTGGCCCTAGCGGGAATAACCGGGGAGCTGTTTTTT; J: TRBJ2-2; D: TRBD2; V: TRBV5-1; size: -
CDR3: CASSLGARTYEQYF; DNA: TGTGCCAGCAGCTTAGGTGCCAGGACCTACGAGCAGTACTTC; J: TRBJ2-7; D: -; V: TRBV7-6; size: -
CDR3: CSVLSGGYEQYF; DNA: TGCAGCGTACTTAGCGGAGGCTACGAGCAGTACTTC; J: TRBJ2-7; D: -; V: TRBV29-1; size: -
CDR3: CAWSEGQSGGGYTF; DNA: TGTGCCTGGAGTGAGGGGCAGTCCGGGGGTGGCTACACCTTC; J: TRBJ1-2; D: -; V: TRBV30; size: -
CDR3: CASSDTPQETQYF; DNA: TGTGCCAGTAGTGACACTCCACAAGAGACCCAGTACTTC; J: TRBJ2-5; D: -; V: TRBV6-1; size: -
CDR3: CASSPRLAEGGEQFF; DNA: TGTGCCAGCTCACCACGTCTAGCGGAGGGGGGTGAGCAGTTCTTC; J: TRBJ2-1; D: -; V: TRBV18; size: -
CDR3: CASSEGGWTEAFF; DNA: TGTGCCAGCAGTGAAGGAGGGTGGACTGAAGCTTTCTTT; J: TRBJ1-1; D: -; V: TRBV6-1; size: -
CDR3: CASSLMGPVGELFF; DNA: TGTGCCAGCAGCTTGATGGGGCCAGTCGGGGAGCTGTTTTTT; J: TRBJ2-2; D: -; V: TRBV5-4; size: once
CDR3: CASSSRQGGDYEQYF; DNA: TGCGCCAGCAGCTCCCGACAGGGAGGAGACTACGAGCAGTACTTC; J: TRBJ2-7; D: -; V: TRBV4-1; size: -
CDR3: CASSPSGTGGAFYGYTF; DNA: TGTGCCAGCTCACCTTCCGGGACAGGGGGCGCCTTTTATGGCTACACCTTC; J: TRBJ1-2; D: TRBD1; V: TRBV18; size: -
CDR3: CASSPRTGSNQPQHF; DNA: TGTGCCAGCAGTCCCCGGACGGGAAGCAATCAGCCCCAGCATTTT; J: TRBJ1-5; D: -; V: TRBV28; size: once
CDR3: CASSLAFSNQPQHF; DNA: TGTGCCAGCAGCTTAGCGTTTAGCAATCAGCCCCAGCATTTT; J: TRBJ1-5; D: -; V: TRBV5-6; size: -
CDR3: CASSLMQLSGTQNNSPLHF; DNA: TGTGCCAGCAGCTTAATGCAACTCAGCGGGACACAGAATAATTCACCCCTCCACTTT; J: TRBJ1-6; D: -; V: TRBV7-2; size: once
CDR3: CATTPGGSSSYEQYF; DNA: TGTGCCACCACCCCGGGGGGGTCGAGCTCCTACGAGCAGTACTTC; J: TRBJ2-7; D: TRBD2; V: TRBV15; size: -
CDR3: CASSSIRAGAGANEKLFF; DNA: TGTGCCAGTAGTAGTATCCGGGCAGGGGCCGGAGCTAATGAAAAACTGTTTTTT; J: TRBJ1-4; D: -; V: TRBV19; size: once
CDR3: CASSSVRQNTGELFF; DNA: TGTGCCAGTAGTTCAGTGAGACAAAACACCGGGGAGCTGTTTTTT; J: TRBJ2-2; D: -; V: TRBV19; size: -
CDR3: CASSLDRVDYEQYF; DNA: TGTGCCAGCAGCTTGGACAGGGTGGACTACGAGCAGTACTTC; J: TRBJ2-7; D: -; V: TRBV5-6; size: -
CDR3: CASSLNRGPGNTEAFF; DNA: TGCGCCAGCAGCTTAAACAGGGGGCCGGGGAACACTGAAGCTTTCTTT; J: TRBJ1-1; D: TRBD1; V: TRBV5-1; size: -